The 9 T cell receptor beta chains presented below share a single source sample, sequenced in a study of T-cell memory formation after mild COVID-19. TCRdb reprocessed the 5' RACE reads via MiXCR and lists one record per CDR3 protein. The sample comprises about 150,000 distinct CDR3 sequences, roughly 24% of which are singletons, and around 22% rests with the top ten. Input material: PBMCs or a T cell subset sorted from them (not recorded which). Source of these receptors: an adult woman who had mild COVID-19 (a few samples of this study predate the infection). Cell type and time point are not known.

This chain uses TRBV5-6 with TRBJ1-2, with D maybe TRBD1 (5 bases). The CDR3 covers 13 residues. Trimming removed 5 bases at V and 7 bases at J, with 15 bases between. Germline V lookup: CDR1 SGHDT, CDR2 YYEEEE. CDR3 DNA sequence: TGTGCCAGCAGTCCGGGGGGAGCAGGTGGCTACACCTTC. Translated, it gives CASSPGGAGGYTF.

This clonotype showed up many times. The CDR3 DNA sequence: TGCGCCAGCAGCAATCACAGGAGCCGAATCAGCTCTGGGGCCAACGTCCTGACTTTC. Amino acid sequence: CASSNHRSRISSGANVLTF. The J gene is TRBJ2-6, the V gene TRBV4-3; perhaps TRBD1 as D (5 bases). The CDR3 length is 19 residues. The V gene lost 5 bases and the J gene lost 0 bases, with 20 bases spanning the gap. Looked up from germline, CDR1 is LGHNA and CDR2 is YSLEER.

This chain joins TRBV20-1 and TRBJ2-2, with D possibly TRBD1 on 7 matching bases. From germline, CDR1 is DFQATT and CDR2 SNEGSKA (reference sequence). Trimming left V 2 bases short and J 4 bases short, with 17 bases between. The CDR3 contains 16 residues. CDR3 loop: CSARSPGRGVTGELFF. CDR3 bases: TGCAGTGCTAGATCCCCCGGCAGGGGGGTCACCGGGGAGCTGTTTTTT.

This clonotype was recorded a few times. The chain joins TRBV19 to TRBJ2-2; D is perhaps TRBD2 (5 bases). The germline V gene has CDR1 LNHDA and CDR2 SQIVND (reference sequence). The germline V and J ends were trimmed by 6 bases and 7 bases, with 15 bases remaining between them. CDR3 length equals 14 residues. In nucleotides, the CDR3 is TGTGCCAGTAGCTTAGGACTGGGCTTCGGGGAGCTGTTTTTT. Amino acids: CASSLGLGFGELFF. Drawing the rest from reference TRBV19 and TRBJ2-2, the complete variable domain is DGGITQSPKYLFRKEGQNVTLSCEQNLNHDAMYWYRQDPGQGLRLIYYSQIVNDFQKGDIAEGYSVSREKKESFPLTVTSAQKNPTAFYLCASSLGLGFGELFFGEGSRLTVL.

This clonotype occurred a few times. V usage is TRBV5-4 and J usage is TRBJ2-2; TRBD2 agrees at 9 bases. CDR3 size: 16 residues. V gave up 0 bases and J gave up 2 bases; unmatched junction bases: 2. CDR1 SGHNT and CDR2 YYREEE come from the germline V gene (reference sequence). The DNA of the CDR3 is TGTGCCAGCAGCTTGGGACTAGCGGATAACACCGGGGAGCTGTTTTTT. Protein product: CASSLGLADNTGELFF.

The CDR3 region is CASLPLAGVNTGELFF. CDR3 DNA: TGTGCCAGCCTCCCCCTAGCGGGGGTTAACACCGGGGAGCTGTTTTTT. The rearrangement links TRBV27 to TRBJ2-2, with 10 positions matching TRBD2. CDR1 MNHEY and CDR2 SMNVEV come from the germline V gene (reference sequence). The CDR3 runs 16 residues. The ends lost 8 bases at V and 2 bases at J; junction bases unmatched: 8.

This clonotype was seen only a few times. The chain couples TRBV9 to TRBJ1-3, with a possible D match to TRBD1 (6 bases). This CDR3 has 15 amino acids. Trimming cost V 0 bases and J 4 bases, with 11 bases left between them. The V gene's germline CDR1 is SGDLS and CDR2 YYNGEE. DNA of the CDR3: TGTGCCAGCAGCGTAGATTGGGGGCTCGGAAACACCATATATTTT. Amino acids: CASSVDWGLGNTIYF.

The rearrangement uses TRBV30 and TRBJ2-7, with D possibly TRBD2 on 5 matching bases. The V end lost 4 bases, the J end lost 7 bases, and 11 bases lay between the germline ends. The germline V gene encodes CDR1 GTSNPN and CDR2 SVGIG (reference sequence). The CDR3 totals 11 residues. The CDR3 sequence: CAWNSRGEQYF. The CDR3 DNA reads TGTGCCTGGAATTCACGGGGAGAGCAGTACTTC.

The genes are TRBV11-2 and TRBJ2-5; 7 bases are a match to TRBD2. With V trimmed by 3 bases and J by 2 bases, 6 bases remained unmatched. The CDR3 runs 15 residues. Germline CDR1 reads SGHAT; CDR2 reads FQNNGV. The chain's CDR3 is CASSLGGTLQETQYF. CDR3 sequence (DNA): TGTGCCAGCAGCTTGGGGGGGACGCTACAAGAGACCCAGTACTTC.